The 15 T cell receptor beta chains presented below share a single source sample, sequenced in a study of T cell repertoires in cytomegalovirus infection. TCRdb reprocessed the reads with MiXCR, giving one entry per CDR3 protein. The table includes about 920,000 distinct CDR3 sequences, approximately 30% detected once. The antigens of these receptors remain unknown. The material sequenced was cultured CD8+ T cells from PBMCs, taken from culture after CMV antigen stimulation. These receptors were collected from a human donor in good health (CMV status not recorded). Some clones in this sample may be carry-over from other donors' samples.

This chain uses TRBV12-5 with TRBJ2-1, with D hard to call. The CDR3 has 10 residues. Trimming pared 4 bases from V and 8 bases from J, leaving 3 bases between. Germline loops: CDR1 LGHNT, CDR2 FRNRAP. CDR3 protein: CASGSHEQFF. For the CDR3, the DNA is TGTGCTAGTGGTTCACATGAGCAGTTCTTC.

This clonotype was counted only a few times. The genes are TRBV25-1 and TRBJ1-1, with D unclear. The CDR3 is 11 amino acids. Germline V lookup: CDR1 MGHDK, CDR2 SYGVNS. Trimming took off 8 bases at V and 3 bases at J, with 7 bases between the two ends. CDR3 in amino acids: CASWLHTEAFF. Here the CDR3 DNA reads TGTGCCAGCTGGCTGCACACTGAAGCTTTCTTT.

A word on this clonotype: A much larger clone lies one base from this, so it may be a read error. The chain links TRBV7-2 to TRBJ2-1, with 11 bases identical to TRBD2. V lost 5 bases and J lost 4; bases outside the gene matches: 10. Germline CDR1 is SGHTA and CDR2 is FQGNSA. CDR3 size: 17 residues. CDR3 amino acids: CTSSARTSGPPYNEQFF. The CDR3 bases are TGTACCAGCAGCGCCAGGACTAGCGGGCCCCCTTACAATGAGCAGTTCTTC.

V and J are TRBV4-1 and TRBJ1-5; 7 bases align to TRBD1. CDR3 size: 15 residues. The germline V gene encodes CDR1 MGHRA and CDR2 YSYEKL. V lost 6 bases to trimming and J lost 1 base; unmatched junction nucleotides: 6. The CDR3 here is CASSPRGQSNQPQHF. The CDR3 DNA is TGCGCCAGCAGTCCAAGGGGACAGAGCAATCAGCCCCAGCATTTT.

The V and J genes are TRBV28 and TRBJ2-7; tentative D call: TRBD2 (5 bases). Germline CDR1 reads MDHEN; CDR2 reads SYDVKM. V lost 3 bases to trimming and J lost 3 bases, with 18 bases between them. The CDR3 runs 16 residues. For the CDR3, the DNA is TGTGCCAGCAGTTTCCGACGAGAGGGTTTGATCTACGAGCAGTACGTC. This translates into CASSFRREGLIYEQYV.

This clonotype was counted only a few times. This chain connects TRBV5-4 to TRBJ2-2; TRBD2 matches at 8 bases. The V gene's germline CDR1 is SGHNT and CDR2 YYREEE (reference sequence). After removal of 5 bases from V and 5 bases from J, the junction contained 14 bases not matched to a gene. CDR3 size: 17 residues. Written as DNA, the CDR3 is TGTGCCAGCAGAGGAACGGTTAGCGGGGTGTGGACCGGGGAGCTGTTTTTT. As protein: CASRGTVSGVWTGELFF.

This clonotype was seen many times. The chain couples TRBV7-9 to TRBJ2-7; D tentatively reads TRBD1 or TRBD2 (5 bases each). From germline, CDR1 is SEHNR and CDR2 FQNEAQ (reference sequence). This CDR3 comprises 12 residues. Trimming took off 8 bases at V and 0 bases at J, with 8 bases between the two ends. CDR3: CASQGTSYEQYV. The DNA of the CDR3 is TGTGCCAGCCAAGGGACCTCCTACGAGCAGTACGTC.

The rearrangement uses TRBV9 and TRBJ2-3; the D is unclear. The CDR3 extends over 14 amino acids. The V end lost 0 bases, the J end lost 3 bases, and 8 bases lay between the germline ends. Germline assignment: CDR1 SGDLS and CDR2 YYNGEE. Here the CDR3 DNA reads TGTGCCAGCAGCGTAGAGGTGGGGACAGATACGCAGTATTTT. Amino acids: CASSVEVGTDTQYF.

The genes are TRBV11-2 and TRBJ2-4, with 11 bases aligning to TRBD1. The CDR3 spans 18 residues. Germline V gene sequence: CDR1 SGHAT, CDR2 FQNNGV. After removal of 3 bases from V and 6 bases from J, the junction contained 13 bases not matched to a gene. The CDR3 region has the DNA TGTGCCAGCAGCTTTTACCCCCGGGACAGGGGGATTGGAAACATTCAGTACTTC. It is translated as CASSFYPRDRGIGNIQYF.

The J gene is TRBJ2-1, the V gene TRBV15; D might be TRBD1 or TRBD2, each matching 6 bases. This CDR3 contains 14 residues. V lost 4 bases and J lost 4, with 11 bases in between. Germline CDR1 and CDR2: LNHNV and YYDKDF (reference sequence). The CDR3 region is CATSTRGDYNEQFF. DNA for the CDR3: TGTGCCACCAGCACGAGGGGGGATTACAATGAGCAGTTCTTC.

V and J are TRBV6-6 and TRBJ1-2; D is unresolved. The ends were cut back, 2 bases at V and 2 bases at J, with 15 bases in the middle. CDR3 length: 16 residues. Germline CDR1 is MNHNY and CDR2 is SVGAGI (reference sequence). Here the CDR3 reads CASSYPPRVGNYGYTF. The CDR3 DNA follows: TGTGCCAGCAGTTACCCCCCGCGGGTAGGGAACTATGGCTACACCTTC.

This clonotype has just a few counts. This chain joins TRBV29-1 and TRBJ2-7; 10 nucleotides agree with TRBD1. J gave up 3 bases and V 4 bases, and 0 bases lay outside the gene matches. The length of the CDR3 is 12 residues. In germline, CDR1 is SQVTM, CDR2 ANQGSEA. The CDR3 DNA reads TGCAGCGTTGGGACAGGGGGCTACGAGCAGTACTTC. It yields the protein CSVGTGGYEQYF.

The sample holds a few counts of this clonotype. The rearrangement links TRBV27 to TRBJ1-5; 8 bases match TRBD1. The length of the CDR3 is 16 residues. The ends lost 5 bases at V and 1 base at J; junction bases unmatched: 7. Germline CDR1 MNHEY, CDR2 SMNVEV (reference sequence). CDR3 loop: CASSPRGRISNQPQHF. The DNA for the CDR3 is TGTGCCAGCAGTCCCAGGGGGCGGATCAGCAATCAGCCCCAGCATTTT.

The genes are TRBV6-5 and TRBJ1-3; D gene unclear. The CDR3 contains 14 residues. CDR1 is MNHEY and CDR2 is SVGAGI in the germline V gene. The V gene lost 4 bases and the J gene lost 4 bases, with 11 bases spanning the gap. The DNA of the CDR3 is TGTGCCAGCAGTTTGTTGGGGTTGGGAAACACCATATATTTT. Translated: CASSLLGLGNTIYF.

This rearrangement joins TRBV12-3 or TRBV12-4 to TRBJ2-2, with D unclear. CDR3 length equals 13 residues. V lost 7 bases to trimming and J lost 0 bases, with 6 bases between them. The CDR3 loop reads CASTNSNTGELFF. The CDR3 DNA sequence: TGTGCCAGCACCAATTCGAACACCGGGGAGCTGTTTTTT.